This paragraph covers one T cell receptor (beta chain) sequence. The antigen is unknown. The germline CDR1 and CDR2 sequences are SQVTM and ANQGSEA. The germline V and J ends were trimmed by 5 bases and 8 bases, with 12 bases remaining between them. This CDR3 comprises 11 residues. The data originate from a study of cytomegalovirus exposure and HLA in healthy donors. The PCR employed 60 Vbeta primers together with 13 Jbeta primers. TCRdb's table, derived via immunoSEQ multiplex PCR, lists solely in-frame clones and lacks some. The sample consists of 65,000 to 85,000 clones, 72% of them appearing once. Findings and limits, study-wide: The Asian-associated ancestry cluster reportedly had fewer N-insertions than the approximately 670-donor mean in a later analysis.

The clonotype originates from a man aged 60 to 69 in good health and CMV-seropositive. Sequencing input: PBMCs. J is TRBJ1-1 and V is TRBV29-1; possibly TRBD1 for D (5 bases). CDR3: CSVIRVQEAFF. DNA for the CDR3: TGCAGCGTTATCAGGGTGCAAGAAGCTTTCTTT.